Following are 8 T cell receptor beta chains from one sample sequenced in a study of blood T cell repertoires in COVID-19. The method was immunoSEQ multiplex PCR; TCRdb's version includes in-frame clones alone and lacks a portion of them. The sample lists 240,000 or so clones; more than 75% were seen once. Sequencing was carried out using PBMCs or T cells enriched from blood (not recorded which). The receptors were sampled from a woman aged 50 to 60 who had recovered from COVID-19.

The J gene is TRBJ1-6, the V gene TRBV10-2, with a tentative D call TRBD1 (5 bases). CDR3 size: 14 residues. With 6 bases removed from V and 5 bases from J, the gap between germline ends came to 11 bases. Germline loops: CDR1 WSHSY, CDR2 SAAADI. DNA of the CDR3: TGCGCCAGCAGAGAGGGACTGGATAATTCACCCCTCCACTTT. This codes for CASREGLDNSPLHF.

The chain links TRBV7-8 to TRBJ2-7, with 7 bases matching TRBD1. The CDR3 is made up of 13 amino acids. The V and J ends lost 5 bases and 3 bases, in that order; junction bases with no gene match: 4. Germline lookup yields CDR1 SGHVS and CDR2 FQNEAQ. The CDR3 here is CASSAGTVYEQYF. The CDR3 region has the DNA TGTGCCAGCAGCGCCGGGACAGTCTACGAGCAGTACTTC. Full variable domain (outside the CDR3, taken from reference TRBV7-8 and TRBJ2-7): GAGVSQSPRYKVAKRGQDVALRCDPISGHVSLFWYQQALGQGPEFLTYFQNEAQLDKSGLPSDRFFAERPEGSVSTLKIQRTQQEDSAVYLCASSAGTVYEQYFGPGTRLTVT.

The chain links TRBV4-1 to TRBJ2-2, with a possible D match to TRBD1 (6 bases). Germline values: CDR1 MGHRA, CDR2 YSYEKL. The CDR3 runs 15 residues. Deletions cut 4 bases from V and 3 bases from J, with 12 bases between. The DNA of the CDR3 is TGCGCCAGCAGCCCGACAGGTTATTACACCGGGGAGCTGTTTTTT. Encoded protein: CASSPTGYYTGELFF.

There are a few counts of this clone. V gene TRBV5-3 combines with J gene TRBJ2-2; 9 nucleotides match TRBD1. TRBV5-3 is treated as an ORF (open reading frame) with a function not yet certain. Germline trimming cut 4 bases from V and 1 base from J; bases unmatched to any gene: 17. CDR3 length: 20 residues. The CDR3, as DNA: TGTGCCAGAAGCAGTCTTCTCCAACAGGGGGCCGCCCGGAACACCGGGGAGCTGTTTTTT. It yields the protein CARSSLLQQGAARNTGELFF.

V gene TRBV28 combines with J gene TRBJ2-1; 7 bases align to TRBD1. With 4 bases clipped from V and 4 bases from J, the junction kept 10 bases outside the gene matches. This CDR3 is 16 amino acids long. The germline CDR1 and CDR2 sequences are MDHEN and SYDVKM. The CDR3 region is CASSSSGTVTYNEQFF. CDR3 DNA: TGTGCCAGCAGTTCTTCCGGGACAGTAACATACAATGAGCAGTTCTTC.

The chain recombines TRBV28 with TRBJ2-5; 8 nucleotides line up with TRBD2. CDR1 and CDR2 (germline): MDHEN, SYDVKM. This CDR3 spans 17 amino acids. Trimming at V came to 6 bases and at J to 5 bases, leaving 17 bases not matched to a gene. CDR3 DNA: TGTGCCAGCAGCCGCCGTGGGACTAGTAAGGGGTGGGAGACCCAGTACTTC. Translation gives CASSRRGTSKGWETQYF.

This chain uses TRBV9 with TRBJ2-7; D gene uncertain. The CDR3 consists of 13 residues. Trimming took 0 bases from V and 3 from J, leaving 7 bases between them. Germline CDR1 and CDR2: SGDLS and YYNGEE. CDR3 region: CASSVDSHYEQYF. DNA of the CDR3: TGTGCCAGCAGCGTAGACAGCCACTACGAGCAGTACTTC.

A few counts support this clone. The J gene is TRBJ1-5, the V gene TRBV19, with TRBD1 matching over 8 bases. The CDR3 spans 16 residues. Trimming cost V 9 bases and J 3 bases; bases outside gene matches: 13. Germline-derived CDR1 and CDR2 are LNHDA and SQIVND (reference sequence). The DNA of the CDR3 is TGTGCCAGCGACAGAACCGGGACAGGAGTCAATCAGCCCCAGCATTTT. Encoded protein: CASDRTGTGVNQPQHF.